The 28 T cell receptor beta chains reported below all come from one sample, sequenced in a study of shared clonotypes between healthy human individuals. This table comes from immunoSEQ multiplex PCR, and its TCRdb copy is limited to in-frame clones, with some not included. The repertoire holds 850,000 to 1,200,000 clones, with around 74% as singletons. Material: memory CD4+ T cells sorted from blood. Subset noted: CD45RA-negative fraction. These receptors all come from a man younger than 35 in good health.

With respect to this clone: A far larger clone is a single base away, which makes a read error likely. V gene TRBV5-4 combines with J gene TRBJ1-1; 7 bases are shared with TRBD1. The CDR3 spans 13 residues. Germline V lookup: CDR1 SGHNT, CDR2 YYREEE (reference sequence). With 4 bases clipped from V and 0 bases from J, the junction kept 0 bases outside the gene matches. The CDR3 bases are TGTGCCAGCAGCCAGGGGGTGAACACTGAAGCTTTCTTT. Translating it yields CASSQGVNTEAFF.

CDR3 region: CASSLRDWDTEAFF. The CDR3 bases are TGTGCCAGCAGCTTACGGGACTGGGACACTGAAGCTTTCTTT. This rearrangement joins TRBV7-6 to TRBJ1-1; a possible D gene is TRBD1 (5 bases). Trimming took off 2 bases at V and 3 bases at J, with 10 bases between the two ends. CDR1 is SGHVS, CDR2 FNYEAQ, per germline. The CDR3 is 14 residues long.

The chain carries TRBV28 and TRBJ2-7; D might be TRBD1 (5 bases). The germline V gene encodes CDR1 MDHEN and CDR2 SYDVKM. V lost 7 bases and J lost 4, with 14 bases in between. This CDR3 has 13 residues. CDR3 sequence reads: CASTQGGIYEQYF. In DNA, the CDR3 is TGTGCCAGCACCCAGGGTGGAATTTACGAGCAGTACTTC.

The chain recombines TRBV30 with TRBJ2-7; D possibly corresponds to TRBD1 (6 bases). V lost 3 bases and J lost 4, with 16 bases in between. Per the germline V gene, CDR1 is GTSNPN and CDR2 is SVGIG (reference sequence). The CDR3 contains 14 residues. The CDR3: CAWRAGRGSYEQYF. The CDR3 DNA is TGTGCCTGGAGGGCTGGCAGGGGCTCATACGAGCAGTACTTC.

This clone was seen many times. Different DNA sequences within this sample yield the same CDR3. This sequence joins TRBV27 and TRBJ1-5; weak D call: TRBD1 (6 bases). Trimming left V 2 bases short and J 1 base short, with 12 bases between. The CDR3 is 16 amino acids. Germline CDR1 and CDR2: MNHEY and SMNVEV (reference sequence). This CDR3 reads CASSLSGGPSNQPQHF. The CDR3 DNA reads TGTGCCAGCAGTTTAAGTGGGGGGCCGAGCAATCAGCCCCAGCATTTT.

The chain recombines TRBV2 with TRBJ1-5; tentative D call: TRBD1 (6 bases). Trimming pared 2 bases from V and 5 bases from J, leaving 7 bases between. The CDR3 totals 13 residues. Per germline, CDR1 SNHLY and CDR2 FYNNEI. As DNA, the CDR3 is TGTGCCAGCAGTGAAAACAGGGATCAGCCCCAGCATTTT. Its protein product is CASSENRDQPQHF.

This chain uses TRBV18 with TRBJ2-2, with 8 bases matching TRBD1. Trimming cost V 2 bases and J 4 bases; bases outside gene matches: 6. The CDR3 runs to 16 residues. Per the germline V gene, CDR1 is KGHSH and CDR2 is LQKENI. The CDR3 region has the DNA TGTGCCAGCTCACCAACCGGGACAGGCGCCACCGGGGAGCTGTTTTTT. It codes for CASSPTGTGATGELFF.

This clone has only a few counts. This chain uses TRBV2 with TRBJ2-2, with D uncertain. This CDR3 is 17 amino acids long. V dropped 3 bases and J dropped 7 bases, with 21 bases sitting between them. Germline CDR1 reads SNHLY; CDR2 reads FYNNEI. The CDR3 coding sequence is TGTGCCAGCAGTGACTTTCCTGGCGGAGAAGGTATCGGGGAGCTGTTTTTT. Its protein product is CASSDFPGGEGIGELFF. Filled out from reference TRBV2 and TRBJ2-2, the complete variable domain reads EPEVTQTPSHQVTQMGQEVILRCVPISNHLYFYWYRQILGQKVEFLVSFYNNEISEKSEIFDDQFSVERPDGSNFTLKIRSTKLEDSAMYFCASSDFPGGEGIGELFFGEGSRLTVL.

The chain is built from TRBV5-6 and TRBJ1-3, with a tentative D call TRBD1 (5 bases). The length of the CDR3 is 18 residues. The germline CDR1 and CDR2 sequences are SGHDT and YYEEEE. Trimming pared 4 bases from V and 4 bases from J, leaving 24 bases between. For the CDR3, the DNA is TGTGCCAGCAGCACGTCCCCCTCCGGTCACGGGGGGGGAAACACCATATATTTT. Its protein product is CASSTSPSGHGGGNTIYF.

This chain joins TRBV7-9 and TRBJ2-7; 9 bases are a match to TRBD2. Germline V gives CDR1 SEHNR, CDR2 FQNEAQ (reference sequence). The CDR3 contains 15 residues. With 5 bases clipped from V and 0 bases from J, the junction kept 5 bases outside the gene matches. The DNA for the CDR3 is TGTGCCAGCAGCGTTAATAGCGGGAGCTCCTACGAGCAGTACTTC. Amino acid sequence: CASSVNSGSSYEQYF.

The CDR3 coding sequence is TGTGCCAGCAGCCGGGTCGGTTGGGAGCAGTACTTC. Protein product: CASSRVGWEQYF. This chain uses TRBV5-6 with TRBJ2-7; D remains unclear. Between the trimmed V and J ends, which lost 4 bases and 7 bases, there was a span of 12 bases. This CDR3 is 12 amino acids long. From germline, CDR1 is SGHDT and CDR2 YYEEEE.

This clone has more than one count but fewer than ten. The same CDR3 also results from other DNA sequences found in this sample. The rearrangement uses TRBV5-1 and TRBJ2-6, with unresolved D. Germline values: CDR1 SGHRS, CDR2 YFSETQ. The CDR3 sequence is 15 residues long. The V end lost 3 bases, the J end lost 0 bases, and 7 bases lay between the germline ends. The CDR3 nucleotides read TGCGCCAGCAGCTCCGGATCCTCTGGGGCCAACGTCCTGACTTTC. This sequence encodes CASSSGSSGANVLTF.

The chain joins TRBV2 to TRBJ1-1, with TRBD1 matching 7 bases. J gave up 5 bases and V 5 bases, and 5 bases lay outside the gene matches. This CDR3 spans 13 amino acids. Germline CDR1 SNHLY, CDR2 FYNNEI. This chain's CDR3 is CASSITGETEAFF. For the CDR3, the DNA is TGTGCCAGCAGTATTACAGGGGAAACTGAAGCTTTCTTT.

This CDR3 reads CASSIDLDRADTEAFF. In nucleotides, the CDR3 is TGTGCCAGTAGTATAGACCTGGACAGGGCGGACACTGAAGCTTTCTTT. This chain joins TRBV19 and TRBJ1-1, with 8 bases lining up with TRBD1. Germline CDR1 and CDR2: LNHDA and SQIVND (reference sequence). J lost 3 bases, V lost 0 bases, and 6 bases had no gene match. CDR3 size: 16 residues.

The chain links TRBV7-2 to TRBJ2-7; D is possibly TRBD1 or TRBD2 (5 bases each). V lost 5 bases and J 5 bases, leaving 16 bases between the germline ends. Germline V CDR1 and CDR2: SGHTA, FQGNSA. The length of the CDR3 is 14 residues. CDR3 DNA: TGTGCCAGCAGCCAAAAGGCGGTGGGGGACGAGCAGTACTTC. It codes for CASSQKAVGDEQYF. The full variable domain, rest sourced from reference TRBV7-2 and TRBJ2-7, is GAGVSQSPSNKVTEKGKDVELRCDPISGHTALYWYRQSLGQGLEFLIYFQGNSAPDKSGLPSDRFSAERTGGSVSTLTIQRTQQEDSAVYLCASSQKAVGDEQYFGPGTRLTVT.

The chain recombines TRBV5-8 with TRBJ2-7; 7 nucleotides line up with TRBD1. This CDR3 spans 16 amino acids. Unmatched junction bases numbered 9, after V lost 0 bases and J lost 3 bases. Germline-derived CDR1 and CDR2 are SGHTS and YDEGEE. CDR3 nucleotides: TGTGCCAGCAGCTTGGGGCAACCGGGACAGCACTACGAGCAGTACTTC. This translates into CASSLGQPGQHYEQYF.

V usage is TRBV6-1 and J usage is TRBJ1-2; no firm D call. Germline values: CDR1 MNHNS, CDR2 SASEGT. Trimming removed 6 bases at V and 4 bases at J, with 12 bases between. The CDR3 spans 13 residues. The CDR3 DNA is TGTGCCAGCAGACGACTAGAGTCCTATGGCTACACCTTC. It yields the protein CASRRLESYGYTF.

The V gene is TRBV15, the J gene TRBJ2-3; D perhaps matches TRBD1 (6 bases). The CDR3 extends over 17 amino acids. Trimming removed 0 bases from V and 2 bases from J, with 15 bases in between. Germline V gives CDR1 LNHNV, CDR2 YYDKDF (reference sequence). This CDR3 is CATSRDQVDSYTDTQYF. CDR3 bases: TGTGCCACCAGCAGAGATCAGGTGGACAGTTACACAGATACGCAGTATTTT.

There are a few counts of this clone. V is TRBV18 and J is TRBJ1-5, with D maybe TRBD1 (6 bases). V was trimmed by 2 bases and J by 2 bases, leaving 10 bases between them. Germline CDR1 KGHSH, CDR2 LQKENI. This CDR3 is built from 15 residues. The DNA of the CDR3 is TGTGCCAGCTCACCAGGATCAGGGGGCAATCAGCCCCAGCATTTT. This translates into CASSPGSGGNQPQHF.

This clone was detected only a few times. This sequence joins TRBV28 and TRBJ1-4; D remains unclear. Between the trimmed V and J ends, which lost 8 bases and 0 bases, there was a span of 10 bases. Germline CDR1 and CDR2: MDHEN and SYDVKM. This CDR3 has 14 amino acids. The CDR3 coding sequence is TGTGCCAGCGTACGTCCTGCAACTAATGAAAAACTGTTTTTT. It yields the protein CASVRPATNEKLFF. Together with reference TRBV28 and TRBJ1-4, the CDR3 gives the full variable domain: DVKVTQSSRYLVKRTGEKVFLECVQDMDHENMFWYRQDPGLGLRLIYFSYDVKMKEKGDIPEGYSVSREKKERFSLILESASTNQTSMYLCASVRPATNEKLFFGSGTQLSVL.

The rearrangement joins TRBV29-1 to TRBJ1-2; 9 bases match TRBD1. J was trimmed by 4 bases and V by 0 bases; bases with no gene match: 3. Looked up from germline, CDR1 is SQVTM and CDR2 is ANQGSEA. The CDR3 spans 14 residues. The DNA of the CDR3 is TGCAGCGTTGAAGAATGGGACAGGGTCTATGGCTACACCTTC. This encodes CSVEEWDRVYGYTF.

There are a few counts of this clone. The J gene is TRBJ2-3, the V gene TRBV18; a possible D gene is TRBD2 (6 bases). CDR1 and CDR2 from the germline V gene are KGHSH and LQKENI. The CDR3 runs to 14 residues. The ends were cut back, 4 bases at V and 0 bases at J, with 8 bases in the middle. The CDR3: CASSLGTSTDTQYF. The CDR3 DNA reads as TGTGCCAGCTCACTGGGGACTAGCACAGATACGCAGTATTTT.

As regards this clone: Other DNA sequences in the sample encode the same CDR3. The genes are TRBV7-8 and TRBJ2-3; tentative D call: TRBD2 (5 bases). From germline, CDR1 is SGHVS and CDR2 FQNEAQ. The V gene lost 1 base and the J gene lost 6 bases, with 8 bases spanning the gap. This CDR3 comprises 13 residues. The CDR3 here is CASSLGGRDTQYF. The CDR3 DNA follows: TGTGCCAGCAGCTTAGGAGGGCGGGATACGCAGTATTTT.

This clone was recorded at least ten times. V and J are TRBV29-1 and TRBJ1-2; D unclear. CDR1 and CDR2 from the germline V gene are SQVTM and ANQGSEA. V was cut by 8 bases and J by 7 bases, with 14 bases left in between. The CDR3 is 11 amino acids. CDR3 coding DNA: TGCAGCTTCCTGAGCGGAGGTGGCTACACCTTC. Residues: CSFLSGGGYTF. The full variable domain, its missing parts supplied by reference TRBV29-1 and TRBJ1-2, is SAVISQKPSRDICQRGTSLTIQCQVDSQVTMMFWYRQQPGQSLTLIATANQGSEATYESGFVIDKFPISRPNLTFSTLTVSNMSPEDSSIYLCSFLSGGGYTFGSGTRLTVV.

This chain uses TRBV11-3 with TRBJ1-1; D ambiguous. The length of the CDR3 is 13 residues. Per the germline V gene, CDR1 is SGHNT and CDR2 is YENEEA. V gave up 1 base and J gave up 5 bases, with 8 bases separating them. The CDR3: CASSLVGKTEAFF. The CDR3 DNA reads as TGTGCCAGCAGCTTAGTAGGGAAGACTGAAGCTTTCTTT.

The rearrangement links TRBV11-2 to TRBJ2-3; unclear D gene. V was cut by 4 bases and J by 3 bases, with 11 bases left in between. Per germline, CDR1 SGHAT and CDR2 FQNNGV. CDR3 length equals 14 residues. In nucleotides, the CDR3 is TGTGCCAGCAGCTATGATCAAGCTACAGATACGCAGTATTTT. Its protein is CASSYDQATDTQYF.

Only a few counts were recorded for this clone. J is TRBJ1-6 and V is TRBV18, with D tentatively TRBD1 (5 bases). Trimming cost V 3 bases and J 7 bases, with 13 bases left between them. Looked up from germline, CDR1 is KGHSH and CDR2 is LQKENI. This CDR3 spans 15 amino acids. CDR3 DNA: TGTGCCAGCTCACCGCCAGGGACGGGGAATTCACCCCTCCACTTT. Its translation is CASSPPGTGNSPLHF.

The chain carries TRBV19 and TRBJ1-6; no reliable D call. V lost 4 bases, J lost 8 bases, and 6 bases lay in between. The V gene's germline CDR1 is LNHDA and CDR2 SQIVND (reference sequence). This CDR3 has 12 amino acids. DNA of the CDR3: TGTGCCAGTAGTACCCCTCATTCACCCCTCCACTTT. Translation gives CASSTPHSPLHF.